The 6 T cell receptor beta chains presented below share a single source sample, sequenced in a study of T cell responses to AZD1222 COVID-19 vaccine. Here immunoSEQ multiplex PCR was the method, and the copy in TCRdb shows in-frame clones only, minus some. The sample holds 100,000 to 150,000 clones; around 92% are singletons and the top ten take about 1.6%. Sequenced here: peripheral blood, sampled on day 0 of AZD1222 vaccination. These receptors originate from an adult in good health.

V gene TRBV5-6 combines with J gene TRBJ1-1, with D uncertain. CDR3 length: 13 amino acids. V dropped 4 bases and J dropped 0 bases, with 7 bases sitting between them. Germline V gene sequence: CDR1 SGHDT, CDR2 YYEEEE. For the CDR3, the DNA is TGTGCCAGCAGCGTCCTAATGAACACTGAAGCTTTCTTT. This codes for CASSVLMNTEAFF. Supplemented by reference TRBV5-6 and TRBJ1-1, the full variable domain reads DAGVTQSPTHLIKTRGQQVTLRCSPKSGHDTVSWYQQALGQGPQFIFQYYEEEERQRGNFPDRFSGHQFPNYSSELNVNALLLGDSALYLCASSVLMNTEAFFGQGTRLTVV.

A single count supports this clone. This chain connects TRBV7-2 to TRBJ1-5; TRBD1 agrees at 7 bases. This CDR3 has 15 residues. V lost 5 bases, J lost 1 base, and 5 bases stayed unmatched. The V gene's germline CDR1 is SGHTA and CDR2 FQGNSA. The chain's CDR3 is CASSIMGQSNQPQHF. The CDR3 bases are TGTGCCAGCAGCATCATGGGACAGAGCAATCAGCCCCAGCATTTT.

This rearrangement joins TRBV11-3 to TRBJ2-3; 7 nucleotides agree with TRBD2. The J segment lost 2 bases and the V segment lost 5 bases, leaving 4 bases of the junction unmatched. CDR3 length: 14 residues. Germline V lookup: CDR1 SGHNT, CDR2 YENEEA. The chain's CDR3 is CASSRSGYTDTQYF. For the CDR3, the DNA is TGTGCCAGCAGCCGTAGCGGGTACACAGATACGCAGTATTTT.

This chain links TRBV19 with TRBJ2-1, with a weak D call TRBD1 (6 bases). The CDR3 has 14 residues. V lost 7 bases, J lost 2 bases, and 12 bases lay in between. In germline, CDR1 is LNHDA, CDR2 SQIVND (reference sequence). CDR3 nucleotides: TGTGCCAGTATAGAGACAGGTCCCTACAATGAGCAGTTCTTC. It translates to CASIETGPYNEQFF.

The chain carries TRBV28 and TRBJ1-2; TRBD1 matches 9 bases. This CDR3 is 14 amino acids long. CDR1 is MDHEN and CDR2 is SYDVKM in the germline V gene. Trimming removed 4 bases from V and 7 bases from J; junction bases left unmatched: 7. In DNA form, the CDR3 reads TGTGCCAGCAGTTCTGGACAGGGGAGCTCTGGCTACACCTTC. Encoded protein: CASSSGQGSSGYTF.

This chain uses TRBV11-3 with TRBJ2-7; a possible D gene is TRBD2 (6 bases). Germline V gives CDR1 SGHNT, CDR2 YENEEA. V was trimmed by 7 bases and J by 3 bases, leaving 19 bases between them. This CDR3 region has 15 residues. Here the CDR3 reads CASNRGTPRDYEQYF. The DNA of the CDR3 is TGTGCCAGCAACCGGGGGACCCCCCGAGACTACGAGCAGTACTTC.